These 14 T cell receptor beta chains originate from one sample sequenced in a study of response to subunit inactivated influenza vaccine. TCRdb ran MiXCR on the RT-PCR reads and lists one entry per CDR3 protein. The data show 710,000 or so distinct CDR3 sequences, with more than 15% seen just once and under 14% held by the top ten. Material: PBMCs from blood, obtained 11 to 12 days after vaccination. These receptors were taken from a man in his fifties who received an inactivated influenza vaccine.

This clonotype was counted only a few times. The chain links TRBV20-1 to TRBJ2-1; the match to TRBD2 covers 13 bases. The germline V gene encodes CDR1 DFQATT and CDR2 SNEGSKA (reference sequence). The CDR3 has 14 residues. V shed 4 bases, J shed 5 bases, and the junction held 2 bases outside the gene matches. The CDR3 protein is CSAMGLAGNNEQFF. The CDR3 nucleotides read TGCAGTGCTATGGGACTAGCGGGGAACAATGAGCAGTTCTTC.

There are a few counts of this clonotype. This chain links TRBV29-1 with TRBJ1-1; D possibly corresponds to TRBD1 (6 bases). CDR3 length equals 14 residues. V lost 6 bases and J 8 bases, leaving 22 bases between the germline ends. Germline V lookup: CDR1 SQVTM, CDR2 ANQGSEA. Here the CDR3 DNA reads TGCAGCGTGGTACGACGGGCTGCGAGGGGGGAAGCTTTCTTT. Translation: CSVVRRAARGEAFF.

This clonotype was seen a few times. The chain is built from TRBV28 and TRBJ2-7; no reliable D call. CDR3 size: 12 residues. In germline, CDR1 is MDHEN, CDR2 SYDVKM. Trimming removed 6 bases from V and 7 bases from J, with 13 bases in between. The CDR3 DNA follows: TGTGCCAGCAGCCGAGGACCCTGGGAGCAGTACTTC. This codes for CASSRGPWEQYF.

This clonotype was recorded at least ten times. The CDR3 bases are TGTGCCATCATCCAGTCGCAGTTCAACACCGGGGAGCTGTTTTTT. It codes for CAIIQSQFNTGELFF. V usage is TRBV7-9 and J usage is TRBJ2-2; D not resolved. The V end lost 10 bases, the J end lost 2 bases, and 17 bases lay between the germline ends. The CDR3 extends over 15 amino acids. From germline, CDR1 is SEHNR and CDR2 FQNEAQ (reference sequence).

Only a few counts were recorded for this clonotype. The CDR3: CASKTALNTGELFF. The DNA for the CDR3 is TGCGCCAGCAAGACAGCGCTTAACACCGGGGAGCTGTTTTTT. The rearrangement uses TRBV5-1 and TRBJ2-2; D may be TRBD1 (5 bases). The CDR3 length is 14 residues. Germline V lookup: CDR1 SGHRS, CDR2 YFSETQ. V dropped 6 bases and J dropped 2 bases, with 11 bases sitting between them.

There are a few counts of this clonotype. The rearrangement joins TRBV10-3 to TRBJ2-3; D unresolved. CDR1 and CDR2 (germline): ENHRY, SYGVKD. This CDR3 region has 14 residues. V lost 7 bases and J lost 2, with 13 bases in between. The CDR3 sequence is CAINARGNTDTQYF. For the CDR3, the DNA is TGTGCCATCAATGCACGCGGTAACACAGATACGCAGTATTTT.

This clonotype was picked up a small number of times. CDR3 bases: TGTGCCAGCAGTCAGCGGGAGGGGCACAATGAGCAGTTCTTC. It codes for CASSQREGHNEQFF. The chain couples TRBV12-3 or TRBV12-4 to TRBJ2-1; 10 bases are shared with TRBD2. This CDR3 spans 14 amino acids. After removal of 5 bases from V and 5 bases from J, the junction contained 3 bases not matched to a gene.

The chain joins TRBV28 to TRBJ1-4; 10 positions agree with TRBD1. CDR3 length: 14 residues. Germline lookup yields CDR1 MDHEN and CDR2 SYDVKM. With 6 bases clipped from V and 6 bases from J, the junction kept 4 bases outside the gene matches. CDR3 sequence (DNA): TGTGCCAGCAGAGACAGGGGGCTCGATGAAAAACTGTTTTTT. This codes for CASRDRGLDEKLFF.

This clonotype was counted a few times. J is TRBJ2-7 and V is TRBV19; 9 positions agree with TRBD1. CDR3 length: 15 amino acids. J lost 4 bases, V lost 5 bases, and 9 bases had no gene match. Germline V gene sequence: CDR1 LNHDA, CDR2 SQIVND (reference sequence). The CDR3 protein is CASSPLGTGLYEQYF. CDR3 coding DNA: TGTGCCAGTAGTCCGCTCGGGACAGGGCTATACGAGCAGTACTTC.

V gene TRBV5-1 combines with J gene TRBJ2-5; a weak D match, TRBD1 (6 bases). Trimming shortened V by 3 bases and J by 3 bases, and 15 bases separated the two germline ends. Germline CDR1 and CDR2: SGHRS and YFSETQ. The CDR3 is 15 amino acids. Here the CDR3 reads CASSWTASTKETQYF. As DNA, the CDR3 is TGCGCCAGCAGCTGGACAGCATCGACCAAAGAGACCCAGTACTTC. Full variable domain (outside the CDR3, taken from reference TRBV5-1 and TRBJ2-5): KAGVTQTPRYLIKTRGQQVTLSCSPISGHRSVSWYQQTPGQGLQFLFEYFSETQRNKGNFPGRFSGRQFSNSRSEMNVSTLELGDSALYLCASSWTASTKETQYFGPGTRLLVL.

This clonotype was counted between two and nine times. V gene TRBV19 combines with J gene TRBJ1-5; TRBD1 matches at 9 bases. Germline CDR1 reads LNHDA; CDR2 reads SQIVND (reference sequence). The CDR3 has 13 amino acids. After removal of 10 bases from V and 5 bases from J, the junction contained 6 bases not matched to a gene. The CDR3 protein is CATRGTGYQPQHF. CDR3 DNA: TGTGCCACGAGGGGGACAGGGTATCAGCCCCAGCATTTT. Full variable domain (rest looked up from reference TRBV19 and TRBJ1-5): DGGITQSPKYLFRKEGQNVTLSCEQNLNHDAMYWYRQDPGQGLRLIYYSQIVNDFQKGDIAEGYSVSREKKESFPLTVTSAQKNPTAFYLCATRGTGYQPQHFGDGTRLSIL.

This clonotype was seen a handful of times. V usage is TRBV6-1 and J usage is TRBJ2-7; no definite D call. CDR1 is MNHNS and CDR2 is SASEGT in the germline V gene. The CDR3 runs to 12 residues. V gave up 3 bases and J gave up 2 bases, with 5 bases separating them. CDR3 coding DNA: TGTGCCAGCAGTGAGGGTGCCTACGAGCAGTACTTC. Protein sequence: CASSEGAYEQYF.

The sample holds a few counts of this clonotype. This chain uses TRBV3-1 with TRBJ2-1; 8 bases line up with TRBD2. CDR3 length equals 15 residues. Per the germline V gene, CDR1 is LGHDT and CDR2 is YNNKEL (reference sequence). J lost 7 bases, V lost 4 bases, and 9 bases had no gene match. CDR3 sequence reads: CASSRRGGGENEQFF. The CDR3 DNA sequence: TGTGCCAGCAGCCGTCGGGGGGGCGGGGAAAATGAGCAGTTCTTC.

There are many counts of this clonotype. CDR3 sequence (DNA): TGTGCCAGCAGCCAACTAGCGGGTTCGGTCAATGAGCAGTTCTTC. Its translation is CASSQLAGSVNEQFF. The rearrangement links TRBV3-1 to TRBJ2-1, with TRBD2 matching over 8 bases. Germline values: CDR1 LGHDT, CDR2 YNNKEL (reference sequence). V lost 2 bases to trimming and J lost 6 bases; unmatched junction nucleotides: 6. This CDR3 spans 15 amino acids.